This T cell receptor (beta chain) was identified during a study of metastatic and nonmetastatic thyroid tumors. Notes on the study in general: The reported finding was significantly higher TCR beta diversity in malignant thyroid tumors relative to benign nodules, in blood and tumor.

No treatment had been given to any patient before thyroid surgery. TCRdb re-called the PCR reads with MiXCR. The table has around 13,000 clones, about 21% seen once. This clone was counted ten times or more. Its specificity is not known. This CDR3 is 13 amino acids long. Trimming shortened V by 1 base and J by 8 bases, and 11 bases separated the two germline ends. Germline V gives CDR1 DFQATT, CDR2 SNEGSKA (reference sequence). The sequencing sample was made of adjacent normal tissue. The chain is built from TRBV20-1 and TRBJ1-4; D might be TRBD1 (6 bases). This TCR was sampled from a female donor with papillary thyroid cancer or a benign thyroid nodule (not recorded which). Some clones in this sample may be carry-over from other donors' samples. CDR3 coding DNA: TGCAGTGCTAGAGCGGGGGGCGGCGAAAAACTGTTTTTT. Its protein is CSARAGGGEKLFF.